The clone carrying this TCR beta chain was counted many times. Germline CDR1 is SNHLY and CDR2 is FYNNEI. Trimming took off 3 bases at V and 7 bases at J, with 12 bases between the two ends. The CDR3 contains 14 residues. The authors obtained PBMCs from over 8 ml of fresh peripheral blood. Amplified TCR beta CDR3 regions came from RNA transcripts. An initial round of RT-PCR targeting the TCR CDR3 relied on the HTBI primer set. TCRdb used MiXCR to reprocess the multiplex PCR reads, holding one entry per CDR3 protein. Among a few hundred thousand distinct CDR3 sequences listed, about 18% were seen once. The record originates from a study of T cells in Graves' hyperthyroidism and ophthalmopathy.

V usage is TRBV2 and J usage is TRBJ1-4; D is undetermined. Sequenced input: blood. This TCR was recovered from a man aged 18 to 30 with Graves' ophthalmopathy. The CDR3 DNA reads TGTGCCAGCAGTGAGTTAGGGTTCGGTGAAAAACTGTTTTTT. Translating it yields CASSELGFGEKLFF.